The clone carrying this TCR beta chain was counted a single time. These data originate in a study of cytotoxic CD8 clonotypes in ibrutinib-treated CLL. PBMCs were cryopreserved, and roughly 1.9 micrograms of genomic DNA from them went into TCR beta libraries. V dropped 4 bases and J dropped 6 bases, with 18 bases sitting between them. CDR3 length equals 15 residues. Germline lookup yields CDR1 SGHVS and CDR2 FNYEAQ. Generated by immunoSEQ multiplex PCR, the TCRdb table keeps only in-frame clones and is missing some. Here the sample spans about 200,000 clones, more than 75% being singletons. This sample comprised PBMCs, obtained after 12 months of ibrutinib treatment. The sequence came from a human donor with chronic lymphocytic leukemia. This chain connects TRBV7-6 to TRBJ1-2; perhaps TRBD1 as D (5 bases). The CDR3 loop is CASSSVVAGLDGYTF. The DNA of the CDR3 is TGTGCCAGCAGCTCCGTGGTGGCAGGGTTGGATGGCTACACCTTC.